This entry lists 16 T cell receptor beta chains sequenced from one sample in a study of cytomegalovirus exposure and HLA in healthy donors. The primer mix had 60 Vbeta and 13 Jbeta primers. Assay used: immunoSEQ multiplex PCR; TCRdb lists only in-frame clones, some missing. Altogether approximately 150,000 clones are present, 60% to 80% being singletons, with the ten largest covering about 11%. The sample taken for sequencing was PBMCs. Source of these receptors: a man aged 18 to 29 in good health and CMV-seropositive.

The chain links TRBV5-1 to TRBJ2-2; 14 bases are shared with TRBD2. Germline CDR1 and CDR2: SGHRS and YFSETQ. With V trimmed by 4 bases and J by 7 bases, 6 bases remained unmatched. The CDR3 totals 16 residues. The CDR3 DNA reads TGCGCCAGCAGCCGACTAGCGGGAGGGCCGGACGGGGAGCTGTTTTTT. This gives the protein CASSRLAGGPDGELFF.

The V call is TRBV13, the J call TRBJ2-2; 15 bases align to TRBD2. Germline V CDR1 and CDR2: PRHDT, FYEKMQ (reference sequence). This CDR3 region has 20 residues. Trimming at V came to 6 bases and at J to 4 bases, leaving 15 bases not matched to a gene. The CDR3, as DNA: TGTGCCAGCAGTTCTCACGGGACTAGCGGGAGGCGTTGGGGCACCGGGGAGCTGTTTTTT. Its protein product is CASSSHGTSGRRWGTGELFF.

V is TRBV5-1 and J is TRBJ1-5; the D is unclear. Germline values: CDR1 SGHRS, CDR2 YFSETQ. The CDR3 spans 13 residues. Trimming removed 4 bases at V and 2 bases at J, with 7 bases between. The CDR3 region is CASSVEGNQPQHF. The CDR3 DNA follows: TGCGCCAGCAGCGTCGAGGGCAATCAGCCCCAGCATTTT.

The genes are TRBV4-2 and TRBJ1-1; perhaps TRBD1 as D (5 bases). In germline, CDR1 is LGHNA, CDR2 YNFKEQ. Trimming pared 5 bases from V and 4 bases from J, leaving 14 bases between. This CDR3 is built from 14 residues. The CDR3 sequence: CASSGRGGSTEAFF. CDR3 coding DNA: TGTGCCAGCAGCGGCCGGGGGGGAAGCACTGAAGCTTTCTTT.

The V gene is TRBV27, the J gene TRBJ2-4, with D uncertain. V lost 4 bases to trimming and J lost 3 bases, with 16 bases between them. Germline lookup yields CDR1 MNHEY and CDR2 SMNVEV (reference sequence). This CDR3 is 16 amino acids long. The CDR3 bases are TGTGCCAGCAGTTCCCTGGGCACCTTGGGCAAAAACATTCAGTACTTC. As protein: CASSSLGTLGKNIQYF.

The J gene is TRBJ2-7, the V gene TRBV13; 8 bases fit TRBD1. This CDR3 is built from 15 residues. Losses at the gene ends were 0 bases for V and 2 bases for J; bases not matched to a gene: 3. CDR1 is PRHDT and CDR2 is FYEKMQ in the germline V gene (reference sequence). The CDR3 sequence: CASSLGDRATYEQYF. The CDR3 nucleotides read TGTGCCAGCAGCTTAGGGGACAGGGCGACCTACGAGCAGTACTTC.

The V call is TRBV12-2, the J call TRBJ1-2; TRBD1 is taken as the D call from the table, unchecked against the DNA. TRBV12-2 constitutes a pseudogene. The CDR3 covers 12 residues. CDR3 nucleotide sequence: TGTGCAAGCAGGGGGCTTGGCTATGGCTACACCTTC. The encoded protein is CASRGLGYGYTF.

The CDR3 sequence is CASSLGYQGTYEQYF. The CDR3 DNA follows: TGTGCCAGCAGCTTGGGTTATCAGGGAACCTACGAGCAGTACTTC. The chain is built from TRBV5-8 and TRBJ2-7; maybe TRBD1 (5 bases). V lost 0 bases to trimming and J lost 2 bases, with 12 bases between them. The CDR3 is 15 amino acids. Germline CDR1 SGHTS, CDR2 YDEGEE.

Here the CDR3 reads CASFSGGAEETQYF. The CDR3 coding sequence is TGCGCCAGCTTCTCCGGGGGGGCTGAAGAGACCCAGTACTTC. The genes are TRBV5-1 and TRBJ2-5, with 8 bases lining up with TRBD2. The CDR3 runs to 14 residues. CDR1 is SGHRS and CDR2 is YFSETQ in the germline V gene. The J segment lost 3 bases and the V segment lost 7 bases, leaving 8 bases of the junction unmatched. The full variable domain, its missing parts supplied by reference TRBV5-1 and TRBJ2-5, is KAGVTQTPRYLIKTRGQQVTLSCSPISGHRSVSWYQQTPGQGLQFLFEYFSETQRNKGNFPGRFSGRQFSNSRSEMNVSTLELGDSALYLCASFSGGAEETQYFGPGTRLLVL.

In this sample, this clone turned up a few times. As DNA, the CDR3 is TGCGCCAGCAGCTCAAGACAGTCTAGCGCAGATACGCAGTATTTT. Translating gives CASSSRQSSADTQYF. The rearrangement uses TRBV4-1 and TRBJ2-3; maybe TRBD2 (6 bases). The CDR3 sequence is 15 residues long. V lost 5 bases and J 4 bases, leaving 16 bases between the germline ends. Germline V CDR1 and CDR2: MGHRA, YSYEKL.

The rearrangement uses TRBV2 and TRBJ2-5; D remains ambiguous. The germline V and J ends were trimmed by 8 bases and 1 base, with 5 bases remaining between them. Germline assignment: CDR1 SNHLY and CDR2 FYNNEI. CDR3 length equals 11 residues. The CDR3: CASQIQETQYF. The CDR3 region has the DNA TGTGCCAGCCAAATCCAAGAGACCCAGTACTTC.

The gene calls are TRBV2 and TRBJ1-4; tentatively, D is TRBD1 (6 bases). CDR3 length: 14 amino acids. V lost 6 bases, J lost 3 bases, and 11 bases lay in between. CDR1 is SNHLY and CDR2 is FYNNEI in the germline V gene. The CDR3 loop is CASRSGAANEKLFF. The DNA of the CDR3 is TGTGCCAGCAGGTCAGGGGCGGCTAATGAAAAACTGTTTTTT.

The rearrangement uses TRBV7-8 and TRBJ1-3, with 9 bases aligning to TRBD1. The CDR3 spans 19 residues. Germline V gene sequence: CDR1 SGHVS, CDR2 FQNEAQ. The junction had 9 bases not matched to a gene; V was cut back by 0 bases and J by 0 bases. The CDR3, as DNA: TGTGCCAGCAGCTTAGCACGGGGACAGGGCCCCTTCTCTGGAAACACCATATATTTT. Translation gives CASSLARGQGPFSGNTIYF.

In its sample, this clone was seen once. The chain employs TRBV5-4 and TRBJ2-7; 9 bases agree with TRBD2. The CDR3 contains 16 residues. Germline CDR1 reads SGHNT; CDR2 reads YYREEE (reference sequence). The junction had 13 bases not matched to a gene; V was cut back by 3 bases and J by 6 bases. The CDR3 DNA is TGTGCCAGCAGCTACCCGCATGCGGGAGGGCCGGTCGAGCAGTACTTC. The encoded protein is CASSYPHAGGPVEQYF.

The rearrangement joins TRBV10-3 to TRBJ2-4, with 8 bases lining up with TRBD1. J gave up 0 bases and V 6 bases, and 4 bases lay outside the gene matches. Per the germline V gene, CDR1 is ENHRY and CDR2 is SYGVKD. CDR3 size: 15 residues. The DNA of the CDR3 is TGTGCCATCAGCCAGGGGGCTCGAGCCAAAAACATTCAGTACTTC. Translated, it gives CAISQGARAKNIQYF.

Note on this clone: The identical CDR3 is also encoded by other nucleotide sequences in the sample. This CDR3 reads CASSLNRDYEQYF. For the CDR3, the DNA is TGTGCCAGCAGCTTAAACAGGGACTACGAGCAGTACTTC. V usage is TRBV7-2 and J usage is TRBJ2-7; possibly TRBD1 for D (6 bases). Trimming removed 2 bases from V and 3 bases from J, with 8 bases in between. CDR1 and CDR2 (germline): SGHTA, FQGNSA. The CDR3 extends over 13 amino acids.